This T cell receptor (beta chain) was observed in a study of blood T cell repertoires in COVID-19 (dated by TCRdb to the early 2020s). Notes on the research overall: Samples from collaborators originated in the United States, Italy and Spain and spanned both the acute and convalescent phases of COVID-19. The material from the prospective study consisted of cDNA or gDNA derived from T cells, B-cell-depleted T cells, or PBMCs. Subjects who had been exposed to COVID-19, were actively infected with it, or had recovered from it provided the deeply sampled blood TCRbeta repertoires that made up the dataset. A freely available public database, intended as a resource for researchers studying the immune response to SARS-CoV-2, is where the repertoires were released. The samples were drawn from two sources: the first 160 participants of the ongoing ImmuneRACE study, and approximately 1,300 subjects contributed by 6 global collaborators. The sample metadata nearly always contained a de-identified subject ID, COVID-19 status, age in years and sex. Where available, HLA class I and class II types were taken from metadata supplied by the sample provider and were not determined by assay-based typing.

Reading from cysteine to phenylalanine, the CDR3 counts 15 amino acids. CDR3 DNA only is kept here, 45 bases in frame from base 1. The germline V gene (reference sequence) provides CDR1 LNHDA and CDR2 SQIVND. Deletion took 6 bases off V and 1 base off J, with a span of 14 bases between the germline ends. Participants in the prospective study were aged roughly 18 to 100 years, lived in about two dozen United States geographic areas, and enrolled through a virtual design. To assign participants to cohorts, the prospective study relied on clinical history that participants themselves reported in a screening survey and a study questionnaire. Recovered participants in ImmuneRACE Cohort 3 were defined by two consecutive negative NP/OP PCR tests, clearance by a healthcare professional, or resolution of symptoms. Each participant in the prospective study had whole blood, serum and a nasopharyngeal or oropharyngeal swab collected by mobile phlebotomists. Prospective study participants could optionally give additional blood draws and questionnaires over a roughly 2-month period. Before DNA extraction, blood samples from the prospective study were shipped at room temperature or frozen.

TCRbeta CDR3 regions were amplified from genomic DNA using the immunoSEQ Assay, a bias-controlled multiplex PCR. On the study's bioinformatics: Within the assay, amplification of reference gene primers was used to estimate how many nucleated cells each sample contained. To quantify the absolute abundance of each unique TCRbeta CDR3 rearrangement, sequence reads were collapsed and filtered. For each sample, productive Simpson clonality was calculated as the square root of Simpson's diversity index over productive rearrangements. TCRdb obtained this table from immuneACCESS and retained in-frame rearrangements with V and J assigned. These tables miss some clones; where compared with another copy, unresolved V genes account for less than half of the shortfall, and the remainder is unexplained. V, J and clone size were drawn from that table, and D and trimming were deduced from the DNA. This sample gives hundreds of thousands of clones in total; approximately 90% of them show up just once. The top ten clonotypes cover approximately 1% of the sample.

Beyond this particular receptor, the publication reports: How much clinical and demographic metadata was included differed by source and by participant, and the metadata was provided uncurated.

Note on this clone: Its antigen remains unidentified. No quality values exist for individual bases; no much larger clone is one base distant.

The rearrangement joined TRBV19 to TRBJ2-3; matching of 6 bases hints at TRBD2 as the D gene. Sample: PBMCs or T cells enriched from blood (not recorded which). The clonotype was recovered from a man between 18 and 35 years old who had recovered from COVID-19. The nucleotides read TGTGCCAGTAGAGAACGGGACTGGGGCACAGATACGCAGTATTTT. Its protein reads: CASRERDWGTDTQYF.